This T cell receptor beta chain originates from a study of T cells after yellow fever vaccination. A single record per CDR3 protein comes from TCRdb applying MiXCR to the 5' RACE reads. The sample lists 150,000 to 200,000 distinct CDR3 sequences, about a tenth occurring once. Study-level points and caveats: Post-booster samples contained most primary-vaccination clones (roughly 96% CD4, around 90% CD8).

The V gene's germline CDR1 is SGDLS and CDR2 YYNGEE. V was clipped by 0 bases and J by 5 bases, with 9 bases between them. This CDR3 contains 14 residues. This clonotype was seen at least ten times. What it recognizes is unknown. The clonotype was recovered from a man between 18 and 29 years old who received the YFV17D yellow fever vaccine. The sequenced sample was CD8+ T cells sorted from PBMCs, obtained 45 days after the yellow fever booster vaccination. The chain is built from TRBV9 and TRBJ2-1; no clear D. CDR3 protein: CASSVAGWDNEQFF. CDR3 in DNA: TGTGCCAGCAGCGTAGCTGGATGGGACAATGAGCAGTTCTTC.